These 3 T cell receptor beta chains originate from one sample sequenced in a study of T cell changes during pregnancy in multiple sclerosis (dated by TCRdb to between 2019 and 2020). Libraries were built with the immunoSEQ multiplex PCR assay. TCRdb retrieved this table from immuneACCESS and kept in-frame rearrangements only. Not all clones are present; in checked studies, unresolved V genes account for under half, and no reason is known for the remainder. This sample has 75,000 to 100,000 clones in its table, and roughly 92% of those were observed once. The top ten hold around 2% of the sample. Specimen: peripheral blood, collected after pregnancy. These receptors all come from a female donor with multiple sclerosis, enrolled in a pregnancy study.

The rearrangement uses TRBV19 and TRBJ1-2; the D is unclear. The CDR3 length is 17 residues. Germline CDR1 reads LNHDA; CDR2 reads SQIVND (reference sequence). V was cut by 4 bases and J by 4 bases, with 22 bases left in between. The DNA for the CDR3 is TGTGCCAGTAGTAACCAGAAGACGGAGGAAACCTTCTATGGCTACACCTTC. Its protein is CASSNQKTEETFYGYTF.

The V gene is TRBV30, the J gene TRBJ2-3, with 8 bases matching TRBD1. Germline V gene sequence: CDR1 GTSNPN, CDR2 SVGIG (reference sequence). The CDR3 covers 15 residues. J lost 2 bases, V lost 1 base, and 5 bases had no gene match. The CDR3 sequence is CAWSAPGQVTDTQYF. The CDR3 coding sequence is TGTGCCTGGAGTGCACCGGGACAGGTCACAGATACGCAGTATTTT.

This clone was seen once. This chain links TRBV19 with TRBJ2-5, with D possibly matching TRBD1 (6 bases). V gave up 6 bases and J gave up 5 bases, with 25 bases separating them. This CDR3 is built from 17 residues. From germline, CDR1 is LNHDA and CDR2 SQIVND (reference sequence). The chain's CDR3 is CASSFHATQGYMETQYF. The CDR3 coding sequence is TGTGCCAGTAGCTTTCATGCGACCCAGGGGTACATGGAGACCCAGTACTTC.